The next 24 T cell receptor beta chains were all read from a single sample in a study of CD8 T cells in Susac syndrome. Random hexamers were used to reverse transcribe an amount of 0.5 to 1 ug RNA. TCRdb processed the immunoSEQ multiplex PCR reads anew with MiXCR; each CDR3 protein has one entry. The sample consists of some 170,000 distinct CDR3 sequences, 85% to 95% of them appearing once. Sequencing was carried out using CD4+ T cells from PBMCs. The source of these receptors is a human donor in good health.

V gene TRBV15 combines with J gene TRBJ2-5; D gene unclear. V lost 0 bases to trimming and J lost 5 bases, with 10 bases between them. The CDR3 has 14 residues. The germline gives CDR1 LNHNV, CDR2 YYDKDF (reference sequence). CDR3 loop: CATSRDSNGETQYF. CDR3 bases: TGTGCCACCAGCAGAGATAGCAACGGTGAGACCCAGTACTTC.

The CDR3 loop is CSVGSREIGETQYF. CDR3 DNA: TGCAGCGTTGGAAGCAGGGAGATAGGAGAGACCCAGTACTTC. V gene TRBV29-1 combines with J gene TRBJ2-5; D assignment may be TRBD1 or TRBD2 (5 bases each). Germline lookup yields CDR1 SQVTM and CDR2 ANQGSEA. The CDR3 extends over 14 amino acids. V dropped 4 bases and J dropped 4 bases, with 16 bases sitting between them.

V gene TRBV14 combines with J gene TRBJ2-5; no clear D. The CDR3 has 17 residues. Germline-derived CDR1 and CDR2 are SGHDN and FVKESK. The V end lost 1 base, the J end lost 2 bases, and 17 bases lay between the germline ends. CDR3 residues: CASSQGRDGFRQETQYF. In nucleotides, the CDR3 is TGTGCCAGCAGCCAAGGTAGAGACGGGTTTCGACAAGAGACCCAGTACTTC.

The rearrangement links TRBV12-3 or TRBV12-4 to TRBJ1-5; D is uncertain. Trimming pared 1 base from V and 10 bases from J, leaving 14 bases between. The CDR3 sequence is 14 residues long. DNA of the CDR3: TGTGCCAGCAGTTTAGGAGGCCGTAAGGGTCCCCAGCATTTT. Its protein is CASSLGGRKGPQHF.

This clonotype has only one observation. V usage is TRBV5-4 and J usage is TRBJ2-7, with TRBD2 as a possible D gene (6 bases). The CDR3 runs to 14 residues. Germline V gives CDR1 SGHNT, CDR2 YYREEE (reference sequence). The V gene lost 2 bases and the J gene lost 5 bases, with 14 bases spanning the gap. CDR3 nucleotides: TGTGCCAGCAGCTTTGGCGGGAATCGGAACGAGCAGTACTTC. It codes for CASSFGGNRNEQYF.

CDR3 sequence reads: CSVSRVNTEAFF. The CDR3 DNA reads as TGCAGCGTTTCCCGCGTGAACACTGAAGCTTTCTTT. The rearrangement joins TRBV29-1 to TRBJ1-1, with D unclear. The germline CDR1 and CDR2 sequences are SQVTM and ANQGSEA. The V and J ends lost 5 bases and 0 bases respectively, with 7 bases between them. The CDR3 covers 12 residues.

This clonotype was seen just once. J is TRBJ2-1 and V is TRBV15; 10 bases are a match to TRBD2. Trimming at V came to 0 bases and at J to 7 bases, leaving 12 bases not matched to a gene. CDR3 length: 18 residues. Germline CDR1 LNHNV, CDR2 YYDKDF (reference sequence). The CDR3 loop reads CATSRDHPLAGGRNEQFF. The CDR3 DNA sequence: TGTGCCACCAGCAGAGATCACCCCTTAGCGGGAGGCCGAAATGAGCAGTTCTTC.

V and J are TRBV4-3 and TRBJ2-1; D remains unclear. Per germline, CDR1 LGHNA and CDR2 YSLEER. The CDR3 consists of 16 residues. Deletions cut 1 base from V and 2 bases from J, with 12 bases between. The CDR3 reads CASSQAQAGPYNEQFF. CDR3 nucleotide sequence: TGCGCCAGCAGCCAAGCCCAGGCAGGACCCTACAATGAGCAGTTCTTC.

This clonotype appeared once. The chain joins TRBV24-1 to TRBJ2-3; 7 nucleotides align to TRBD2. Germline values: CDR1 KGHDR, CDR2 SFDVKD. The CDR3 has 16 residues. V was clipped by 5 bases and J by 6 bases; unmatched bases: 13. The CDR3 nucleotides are TGTGCCACCAGTGCCCGGTTCGGGGGAGGGCGGGATACGCAGTATTTT. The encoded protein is CATSARFGGGRDTQYF.

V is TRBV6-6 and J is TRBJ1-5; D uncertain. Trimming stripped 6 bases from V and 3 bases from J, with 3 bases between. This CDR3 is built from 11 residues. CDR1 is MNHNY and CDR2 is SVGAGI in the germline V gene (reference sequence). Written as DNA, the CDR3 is TGTGCCAGCAGAACCAATCAGCCCCAGCATTTT. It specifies CASRTNQPQHF.

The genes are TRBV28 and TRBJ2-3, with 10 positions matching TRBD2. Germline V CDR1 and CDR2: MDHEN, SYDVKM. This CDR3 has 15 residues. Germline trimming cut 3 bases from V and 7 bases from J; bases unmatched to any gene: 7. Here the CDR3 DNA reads TGTGCCAGCAGTTTCCTAGCGGGAGCATTAAATACGCAGTATTTT. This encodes CASSFLAGALNTQYF.

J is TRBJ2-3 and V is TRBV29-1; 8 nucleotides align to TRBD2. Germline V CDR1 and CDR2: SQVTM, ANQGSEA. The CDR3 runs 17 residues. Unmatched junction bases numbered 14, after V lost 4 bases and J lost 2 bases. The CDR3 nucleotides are TGCAGCGTTGTGCGGGGGGCGGCTAGCGGCCCCACAGATACGCAGTATTTT. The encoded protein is CSVVRGAASGPTDTQYF.

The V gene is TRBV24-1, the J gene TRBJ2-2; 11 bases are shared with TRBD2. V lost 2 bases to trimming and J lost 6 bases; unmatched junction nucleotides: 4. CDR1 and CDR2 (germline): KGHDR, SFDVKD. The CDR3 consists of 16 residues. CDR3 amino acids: CATSDSPSGRSGELFF. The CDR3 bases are TGTGCCACCAGTGATTCCCCTAGCGGGAGGTCCGGGGAGCTGTTTTTT.

The CDR3 here is CASKKAGAQETQYF. The CDR3, as DNA: TGTGCCAGCAAGAAGGCGGGAGCACAAGAGACCCAGTACTTC. This chain uses TRBV6-2 or TRBV6-3 with TRBJ2-5, with 7 bases that match TRBD2. CDR3 size: 14 residues. V dropped 7 bases and J dropped 2; count of bases not matched to a gene: 7. Germline V lookup: CDR1 MNHEY, CDR2 SVGEGT.

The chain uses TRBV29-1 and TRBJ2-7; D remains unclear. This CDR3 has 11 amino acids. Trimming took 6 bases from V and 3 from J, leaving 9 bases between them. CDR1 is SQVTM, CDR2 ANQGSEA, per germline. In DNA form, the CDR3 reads TGCAGCGTCTACGACAACTACGAGCAGTACTTC. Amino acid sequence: CSVYDNYEQYF.

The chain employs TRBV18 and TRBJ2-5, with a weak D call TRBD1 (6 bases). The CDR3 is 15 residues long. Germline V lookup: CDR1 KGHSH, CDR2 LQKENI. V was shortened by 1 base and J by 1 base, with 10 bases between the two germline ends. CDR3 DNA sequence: TGTGCCAGCTCACCACGGGACACAGGCCAAGAGACCCAGTACTTC. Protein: CASSPRDTGQETQYF.

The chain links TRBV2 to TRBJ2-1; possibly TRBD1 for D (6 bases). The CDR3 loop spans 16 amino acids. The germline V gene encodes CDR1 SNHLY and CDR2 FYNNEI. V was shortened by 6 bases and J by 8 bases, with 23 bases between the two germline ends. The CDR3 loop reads CASRDPGTRLGHEQFF. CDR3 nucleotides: TGTGCCAGCAGGGACCCCGGGACAAGGTTGGGTCATGAGCAGTTCTTC.

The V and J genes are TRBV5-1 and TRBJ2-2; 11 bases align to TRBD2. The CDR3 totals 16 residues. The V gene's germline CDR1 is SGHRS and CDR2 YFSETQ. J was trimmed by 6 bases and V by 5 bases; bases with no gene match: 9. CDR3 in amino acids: CASRETSGVFAGELFF. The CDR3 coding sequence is TGCGCCAGCAGAGAGACTAGCGGGGTGTTCGCCGGGGAGCTGTTTTTT.

CDR3 region: CASSYETQYF. The CDR3, as DNA: TGTGCCAGCAGCTACGAGACCCAGTACTTC. The rearrangement joins TRBV11-3 to TRBJ2-5; D uncertain. Per germline, CDR1 SGHNT and CDR2 YENEEA. The CDR3 is made up of 10 amino acids. Trimming stripped 4 bases from V and 5 bases from J, with 2 bases between.

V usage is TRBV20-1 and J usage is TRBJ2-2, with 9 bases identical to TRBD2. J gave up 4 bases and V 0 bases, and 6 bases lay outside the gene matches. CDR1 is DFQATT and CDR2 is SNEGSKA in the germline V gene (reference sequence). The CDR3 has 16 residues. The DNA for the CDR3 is TGCAGTGCTAGAGATAGGATAGCGGGGGCCACCGGGGAGCTGTTTTTT. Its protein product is CSARDRIAGATGELFF.

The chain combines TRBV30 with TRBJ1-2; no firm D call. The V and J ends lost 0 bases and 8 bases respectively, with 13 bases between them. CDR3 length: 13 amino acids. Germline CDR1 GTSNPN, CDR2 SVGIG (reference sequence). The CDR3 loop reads CAWSVPESGGYTF. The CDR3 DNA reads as TGTGCCTGGAGTGTACCGGAATCGGGCGGCTACACCTTC. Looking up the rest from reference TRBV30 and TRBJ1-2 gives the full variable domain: SQTIHQWPATLVQPVGSPLSLECTVEGTSNPNLYWYRQAAGRGLQLLFYSVGIGQISSEVPQNLSASRPQDRQFILSSKKLLLSDSGFYLCAWSVPESGGYTFGSGTRLTVV.

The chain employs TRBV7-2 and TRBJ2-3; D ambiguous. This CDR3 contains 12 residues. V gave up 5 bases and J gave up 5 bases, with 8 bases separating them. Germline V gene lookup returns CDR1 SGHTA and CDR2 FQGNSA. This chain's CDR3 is CASSQLVDTQYF. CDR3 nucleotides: TGTGCCAGCAGCCAATTAGTAGATACGCAGTATTTT.

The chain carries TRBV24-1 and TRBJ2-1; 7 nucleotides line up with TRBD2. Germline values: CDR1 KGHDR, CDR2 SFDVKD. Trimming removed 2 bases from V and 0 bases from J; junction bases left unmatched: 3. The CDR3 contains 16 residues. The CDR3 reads CATSDWGEGSYNEQFF. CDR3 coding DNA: TGTGCCACCAGTGATTGGGGGGAGGGCTCCTACAATGAGCAGTTCTTC.

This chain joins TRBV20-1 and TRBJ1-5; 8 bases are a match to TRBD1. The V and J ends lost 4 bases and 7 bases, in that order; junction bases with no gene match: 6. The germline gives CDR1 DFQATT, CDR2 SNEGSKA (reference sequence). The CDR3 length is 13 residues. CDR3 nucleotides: TGCAGTGCTATAGCAGGGGGCGAGCAGCCCCAGCATTTT. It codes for CSAIAGGEQPQHF.